This T cell receptor (beta chain) was observed in a study of regulatory T cells in long-lasting Graves disease (dated by TCRdb to about 2021). For context, the study as a whole: Antithyroid drugs had been taken for less than 3 months by newly diagnosed Graves' disease patients. This study used TCR sequencing and RNA sequencing of peripheral blood to compare persistent Graves' disease patients against newly diagnosed Graves' disease patients. The study was conducted in China and was registered as a clinical trial. A total of roughly 35 samples were covered by TCR sequencing, comprising roughly 13 persistent and around 20 newly diagnosed Graves' disease patients. What the study reported, not specific to this receptor: Persistent disease showed preferential use of TRBV28, TRBJ1-2 and TRBJ2-5, whereas newly diagnosed disease favored TRBV20-1 and TRBJ2-1. The small sample size was acknowledged by the authors as a limitation that may reduce accuracy. Compared with newly diagnosed patients, persistent Graves' disease patients had lower TCR Shannon entropy and fewer highly expanded clones, which suggests clonal expansion. Sequencing and analysis were limited to the TCR beta chain. Persistent patients shared more public clonotypes among themselves (around 2,800) than newly diagnosed patients did (more than 950). The study examined only peripheral blood because the primary lesion, thyroid tissue, could not be accessed.

Interpreted using the paper, the time point label stands for: newly diagnosed GD, antithyroid drugs for less than 3 months. For both TCR sequencing and RNA sequencing, RNA was extracted from PBMCs using TRIzol. The diagnosis of Graves' disease followed American Thyroid Association guidelines. The patients came from an endocrinology department in Xi'an, China. Each patient gave around 9.2 milliliters of peripheral blood, collected in an EDTA anticoagulant tube. Ficoll Paque Plus density gradient separation was used to isolate PBMCs, and no additional T cell sorting was done. An Agilent 2100 Bioanalyzer and agarose gel were used to check RNA quality, and a NanoDrop 2000 was used to measure RNA concentration. Based on the germline V gene, the CDR1 and CDR2 sequences are SGHVS and FNYEAQ. Between the V and J ends, shortened by 5 bases and 3 bases respectively, the junction contains 10 bases. The CDR3 goes from the cysteine to the phenylalanine over 13 residues. The DNA shown is the 39-base CDR3, in frame from base 1.

In this sample, this clonotype turned up many times. It lacks a known antigen. No qualities accompany the bases; no much larger clone lies one base away. Library method: multiplex PCR. TCRdb records Illumina HiSeq 4000 as the sequencer. To build TCR beta libraries, CDR3 regions were amplified by Arm-PCR using iRepertoire HTBI primers. Before sequencing, the PCR products underwent gel purification. Turning to the authors' computational methods: Gene usage analysis of CDR3 amino acid clonotypes used the roughly 60 TRBV and 14 to 15 TRBJ segments found across samples. COPE and FqMerger were used to merge filtered high-quality paired reads into contigs. BLAST was used to align contigs to IMGT TRBV, TRBD and TRBJ reference genes, with CDR3 defined following IMGT. Highly expanded clones were defined as clonotypes with a frequency above 0.1%. Shannon entropy was used to measure repertoire diversity, and the Gini coefficient was used to measure V-J evenness. Clonotypes shared by more than one individual were considered public. Through fastp at Q25 and MiXCR, TCRdb rebuilt clones from the public reads, retaining in-frame beta chains. Rows merge per CDR3 protein into single entries with the most common DNA and genes. Clone size and V and J calls follow TCRdb, not the original study. The sample yields around 240,000 distinct CDR3 sequences; more than 15% were counted once. Clones ranked in the top ten supply 14% of the sample.

This same sample was also part of a study on T cells in Graves' hyperthyroidism and ophthalmopathy. The second study also describes: Graves' hyperthyroidism was defined as stable when no progression to ophthalmopathy occurred over 18 months of follow-up. Hyperthyroidism patients were aged 18 to 65 years and newly diagnosed, with disease duration of less than 2 months. Patients with uncontrolled infections, other autoimmune diseases, pregnancy or lactation were excluded. Clinical symptoms, serum thyroxine and TRAb, thyroid ultrasound, and orbital computed tomography formed the basis for the diagnoses. For the first round of RT-PCR on the TCR CDR3, the HTBI primer set was used together with the Qiagen OneStep RT-PCR kit. Most expanded thyroid clonotypes (frequency above 0.001) were also found in blood, which suggests that blood repertoires may mirror thyroid immune responses. A 13 V-J signature model separated ophthalmopathy from stable hyperthyroidism, with around 91% sensitivity and approximately 81% specificity in cross-validation and 80%/75% in testing. During validation, the model predicted progression to ophthalmopathy a median of about 6.3 months ahead of onset, with just under 71% sensitivity and 72.22% specificity. A discovery cohort of approximately 100 patients, roughly 43 with Graves' ophthalmopathy and about 60 with stable Graves' hyperthyroidism, was used to find distinguishing TCR V-J signatures. Prospective prediction of ophthalmopathy was tested in an independent validation cohort of 18 to 20 hyperthyroidism patients and some 17 patients who later progressed to ophthalmopathy. For training and testing, the roughly 93 patients in the discovery cohort were randomly divided in a 7:3 ratio. In roughly six Graves' hyperthyroidism patients, the study also compared T-cell repertoires from thyroid tissue with T-cell repertoires from blood. After sampling, hyperthyroidism patients received methimazole starting at 30 mg daily, and ophthalmopathy patients received high-dose intravenous methylprednisolone. Libraries were constructed in a second round of multiplex PCR, after which size selection and purification were performed. Libraries were sequenced paired-end with 100 bp reads on an Illumina HiSeq2000. SOAPnuke was used to process the raw data, removing reads that contained adapters or uncalled bases, had a mean Phred below 15, or lacked an exact match to the constant primer or identifier. High-quality paired reads were merged using COPE v1.2.5, and each unique nucleotide sequence was defined as a clonotype. MiTCR v1.1 was used to align clonotypes to the IMGT TRBV, TRBD and TRBJ reference segments. Only V-J combinations with frequency above 0.0001, covering 98% to 99.2% of repertoires, were analysed. The TCS score was defined as F50 (clonal expansion) divided by E x V (chaos), with BLOSUM62-based TCRdist calculated between CDR3 peptides within each V-J. Welch's t-statistics and random forest reduced 500 to 550 V-J features to 10 to 15, which were used in a naive Bayes classifier (R e1071). Sample size was not statistically predetermined, and investigators were not blinded to group allocation. TCR Vbeta CDR3 sequencing of 130 to 150 peripheral blood samples (fewer than 45 ophthalmopathy, 75 hyperthyroidism and approximately 17 progressor patients) is reported in the paper.

This receptor was obtained from a woman in her 30s with Graves disease. Donor details come from another sample of the same person, matched by shared clones. The rearrangement combines TRBV7-6 with TRBJ1-1; possibly the D gene is TRBD1, per 6 matching bases. This sample comprised peripheral blood mononuclear cells (PBMCs), obtained at new diagnosis, from a patient treated with antithyroid drugs. CDR3 reads: CASSQQGHTEAFF. The nucleotides are TGTGCCAGCAGCCAACAGGGACACACTGAAGCTTTCTTT.